This is a list of T cell receptor beta chains from one sample in a study of blood T cell repertoires in COVID-19. The table came from immunoSEQ multiplex PCR; TCRdb's copy has only in-frame clones and leaves some out. The sample records about 160,000 clones, 65% to 85% being singletons. Sequences were obtained from PBMCs or T cells enriched from blood (not recorded which). The source is a middle-aged woman with acute COVID-19. CDR3s include the opening cysteine and the closing phenylalanine or tryptophan. Fields, in order: V gene, J gene, clone size, D gene, CDR3 DNA, CDR3 protein. The D gene is left open where the match is weak. Rows may omit the clone size; those that give it use once, few, many or a size class.

TRBV20-1	TRBJ1-6	few	NA	TGCAGTGCTAGTTGGAGATCTCCAGAGAATTCACCCCTCCACTTT	CSASWRSPENSPLHF
TRBV5-6	TRBJ2-1	NA	NA	TGTGCCAGCAGCCCGATACAGGTAGGGCCTAGAACTGAGCAGTTCTTC	CASSPIQVGPRTEQFF
TRBV6-5	TRBJ1-6	once	NA	TGTGCCTCTCGGCAGGGATATAATTCACCCCTCCACTTT	CASRQGYNSPLHF
TRBV5-1	TRBJ1-1	NA	TRBD1	TGCGCCAGCAGCTACCGACAGGGGGGTAACACTGAAGCTTTCTTT	CASSYRQGGNTEAFF
TRBV7-9	TRBJ2-1	many	NA	TGTGCCAGCAGCTTAGTAGGTCAGGGGTTTGATCAGCAGTTCTTC	CASSLVGQGFDQQFF
TRBV7-3	TRBJ2-1	NA	TRBD2	TGTGCCAGCAGCTTAGGACTAGCGGGACAAGGGAGTGAGCAGTTCTTC	CASSLGLAGQGSEQFF
TRBV29-1	TRBJ2-3	NA	NA	TGCAGCCCTCAGGCCCCCGGCACAGATACGCAGTATTTT	CSPQAPGTDTQYF
TRBV5-6	TRBJ2-7	NA	NA	TGTGCCAGCAGCTTACGGACTATTACAGAAATCTACGAGCAGTACTTC	CASSLRTITEIYEQYF
TRBV27	TRBJ1-1	NA	TRBD1	TGTGCCAGCAGTCCCCAAGGGACAGTGAACACTGAAGCTTTCTTT	CASSPQGTVNTEAFF
TRBV15	TRBJ2-7	NA	TRBD2	TGTGCCACCAGCAGAGTGGGCGGGAGGGCCTTCTACGAGCAGTACTTC	CATSRVGGRAFYEQYF
TRBV3-1/TRBV3-2	TRBJ1-4	NA	NA	TGTGCCAGCAGTGCAGGGATCGGCGATGAAAAACTGTTTTTT	CASSAGIGDEKLFF
TRBV4-1	TRBJ1-4	NA	TRBD1	TGCGCCAGCAGCCATTCCGGGACAGGGGTTCCTCTAACTAATGAAAAACTGTTTTTT	CASSHSGTGVPLTNEKLFF
TRBV6-1	TRBJ2-7	NA	TRBD2	TGTGCCAGCAGTGGGGAAGGGGCTCTAGCGGGAGACCACTACGAGCAGTACTTC	CASSGEGALAGDHYEQYF
TRBV7-9	TRBJ2-2	few	NA	TGTGCCAGCCTTAGAGGGCAGACGGCTATAGCCGGGGAGCTGTTTTTT	CASLRGQTAIAGELFF
TRBV2	TRBJ2-3	NA	NA	TGTGCCAGCAGTGAGCAGGGGGGAGGCACAGATACGCAGTATTTT	CASSEQGGGTDTQYF
TRBV25-1	TRBJ2-2	few	NA	TGTGCCAGCAGTGTCGAGAAGAACACCGGGGAGCTGTTTTTT	CASSVEKNTGELFF
TRBV11-2	TRBJ1-1	NA	TRBD1	TGTGCCAGCAGCTTCGCAGGGGGAGCTACTGAAGCTTTCTTT	CASSFAGGATEAFF
TRBV11-3	TRBJ2-2	NA	TRBD1	TGTGCCAGCAGCTTAGTAACCGGGACAGGGGAATTTAACACCGGGGAGCTGTTTTTT	CASSLVTGTGEFNTGELFF
TRBV5-5	TRBJ1-6	NA	TRBD1	TGTGCCAGCAGCTTGGAACCGGGGACAGTTAATTCACCCCTCCACTTT	CASSLEPGTVNSPLHF
TRBV5-4	TRBJ1-2	NA	NA	TGTGCCAGCAGCTTGGATTCCACAGGCATCTATGGGAATGGCTACACCTTC	CASSLDSTGIYGNGYTF
TRBV5-1	TRBJ2-2	NA	TRBD2	TGCGCCAGCAGCGTGCAACTAGCGGGACGGACCGGGGAGCTGTTTTTT	CASSVQLAGRTGELFF
TRBV6-4	TRBJ2-3	few	TRBD1	TGTGCCAGTGGGACAGGGGAAACAGATACGCAGTATTTT	CASGTGETDTQYF
TRBV19	TRBJ2-1	NA	TRBD2	TGTGCCTCCGGACTAGCGGGGACGTATGAGCAGTTCTTC	CASGLAGTYEQFF
TRBV29-1	TRBJ2-2	NA	TRBD2	TGCAGCGTTGTGGCTAGCGGGAGGGCCAACACCGGGGAGCTGTTTTTT	CSVVASGRANTGELFF
TRBV7-7	TRBJ2-3	NA	NA	TGTGCTAGCAGCCCCGGGGGCGGGAGAGTCGATACGCAGTATTTT	CASSPGGGRVDTQYF
TRBV3-1/TRBV3-2	TRBJ1-1	NA	TRBD1	TGTGCCAGCAGCCAAGACACAGGGGGACGCGCTGAAGCTTTCTTT	CASSQDTGGRAEAFF
TRBV9	TRBJ1-3	NA	NA	TGTGCCAGCAGCGCGGGACTCTCTGGAAACACCATATATTTT	CASSAGLSGNTIYF
TRBV27	TRBJ1-4	NA	TRBD1	TGTGCCAGCAATCGCCTGGGACAGCAGAATGAAAAACTGTTTTTT	CASNRLGQQNEKLFF
TRBV7-3	TRBJ2-1	once	TRBD2	TGTGCCAGCAGCTTGGGGAGGGAGAATGAGCAGTTCTTC	CASSLGRENEQFF
TRBV18	TRBJ2-5	NA	NA	TGTGCCAGCTCAGACAGGAACCAAGAGACCCAGTACTTC	CASSDRNQETQYF
TRBV11-3	TRBJ2-5	once	TRBD2	TGTGCCAGCAGCTTAGTGTGTGGGGAGGGAGAGACCCAGTACTTC	CASSLVCGEGETQYF
TRBV30	TRBJ1-4	NA	NA	TGTGCCTGGCTAATTGGGGGGGGTTCTAATGAAAAACTGTTTTTT	CAWLIGGGSNEKLFF
TRBV18	TRBJ1-2	once	NA	TGTGCCAGCTCACTCCCGATGAGCACTTCTAACTATGGCTACACCTTC	CASSLPMSTSNYGYTF
TRBV13	TRBJ1-3	NA	TRBD1	TGTGCCAGCAGCCCTGGACAGGGGTGGGGAAACACCATATATTTT	CASSPGQGWGNTIYF
TRBV11-2	TRBJ1-1	NA	TRBD1	TGTGCCAGCAGCTCCCAGGGGGCGGTCACTGAAGCTTTCTTT	CASSSQGAVTEAFF
TRBV7-2	TRBJ2-2	NA	TRBD1	TGTGCCAGCAGCCGCACAGGGGCGGTCGGGGAGCTGTTTTTT	CASSRTGAVGELFF
TRBV20-1	TRBJ1-2	NA	NA	TGCAGTGCTAGTTCCGGGGGTGGCTACACCTTC	CSASSGGGYTF
TRBV30	TRBJ2-5	NA	NA	TGTGCCTGGAGGACGGAGGAGACCCAGTACTTC	CAWRTEETQYF
TRBV4-1	TRBJ1-1	NA	NA	TGCGCCAGCAGCCAAGAGCCCCAGGGGAGGGGGAACACTGAAGCTTTCTTT	CASSQEPQGRGNTEAFF
TRBV7-2	TRBJ2-5	few	NA	TGTGCCAGCAGCTTCCGCAGGGCAGAAGAGACCCAGTACTTC	CASSFRRAEETQYF